The 31 T cell receptor beta chains given below trace back to one sample, sequenced in a study of T cells in Graves' hyperthyroidism and ophthalmopathy. The TCR beta CDR3 regions underwent amplification using RNA transcripts as the source. The study used the HTBI primer set for a first-round RT-PCR of the TCR CDR3. TCRdb passed the multiplex PCR reads through MiXCR, listing each CDR3 protein once. The sample contains some 550,000 distinct CDR3 sequences, less than 25% of which appear only once. The sample comprised blood. The receptors come from a man aged 18 to 30 with Graves' hyperthyroidism.

There are a few counts of this clonotype. The chain recombines TRBV7-9 with TRBJ2-2; 9 positions match TRBD2. After removal of 5 bases from V and 9 bases from J, the junction contained 10 bases not matched to a gene. From germline, CDR1 is SEHNR and CDR2 FQNEAQ (reference sequence). CDR3 length equals 15 residues. The CDR3 protein is CASSRTSVPNWELFF. CDR3 nucleotides: TGTGCCAGCAGCCGGACTAGCGTCCCCAACTGGGAGCTGTTTTTT. Full variable domain (missing parts from reference TRBV7-9 and TRBJ2-2): DTGVSQNPRHKITKRGQNVTFRCDPISEHNRLYWYRQTLGQGPEFLTYFQNEAQLEKSRLLSDRFSAERPKGSFSTLEIQRTEQGDSAMYLCASSRTSVPNWELFFGEGSRLTVL.

This clonotype was detected ten times or more. This chain connects TRBV15 to TRBJ1-1, with D tentatively TRBD1 (5 bases). The CDR3 totals 14 residues. V was pared by 8 bases and J by 0 bases, with 13 bases between. Per the germline V gene, CDR1 is LNHNV and CDR2 is YYDKDF (reference sequence). The chain's CDR3 is CATLGGNLNTEAFF. As DNA, the CDR3 is TGTGCCACCCTCGGGGGGAACCTGAACACTGAAGCTTTCTTT.

The J gene is TRBJ2-7, the V gene TRBV10-1, with D hard to call. V lost 9 bases to trimming and J lost 5 bases, with 17 bases between them. Germline V lookup: CDR1 WNHNN, CDR2 SYGVQD (reference sequence). CDR3 length: 13 amino acids. Here the CDR3 reads CARTARYADEQYF. In DNA form, the CDR3 reads TGCGCCAGAACAGCACGTTACGCAGACGAGCAGTACTTC.

Worth noting for this clonotype: Relative to the germline gene, one junction end is altered; a read error may explain this. The chain recombines TRBV11-2 with TRBJ2-6; D could derive from TRBD1 or TRBD2 (5 bases each). Germline CDR1 is SGHAT and CDR2 is FQNNGV. This CDR3 has 18 amino acids. CDR3 sequence reads: CASSLFPTASSGANALTF. In nucleotides, the CDR3 is TGTGCCAGCAGCTTATTCCCAACAGCTAGCTCTGGGGCCAACGCCCTGACTTTC.

This clonotype was detected ten times or more. CDR3 nucleotides: TGTGCCAGCAGTTCCCTAGGGCCCCAGCATTTT. This translates into CASSSLGPQHF. The J gene is TRBJ1-5, the V gene TRBV28; no firm D call. Germline CDR1 reads MDHEN; CDR2 reads SYDVKM. Trimming cost V 4 bases and J 9 bases, with 7 bases left between them. This CDR3 comprises 11 residues.

This clonotype was recorded at least ten times. This could be a read error, since a much larger clone is one nucleotide away. The CDR3 nucleotides are TGTGCCAGCAGTTTATGGCAGAACACTGAAGCTTTCTTT. Protein sequence: CASSLWQNTEAFF. The chain couples TRBV28 to TRBJ1-1; no definite D call. Per germline, CDR1 MDHEN and CDR2 SYDVKM. V was trimmed by 0 bases and J by 1 base, leaving 3 bases between them. The CDR3 has 13 amino acids.

The genes are TRBV19 and TRBJ2-7; 8 positions agree with TRBD1. The V gene end was trimmed by 5 bases and the J gene end by 7 bases; junction bases not matched to a gene: 7. This CDR3 has 13 amino acids. Germline CDR1 is LNHDA and CDR2 is SQIVND (reference sequence). DNA of the CDR3: TGTGCCAGTAGTGGAGGACAGGGTAGGGAGCAGTACTTC. Protein: CASSGGQGREQYF. Variable domain in full (rest from reference TRBV19 and TRBJ2-7): DGGITQSPKYLFRKEGQNVTLSCEQNLNHDAMYWYRQDPGQGLRLIYYSQIVNDFQKGDIAEGYSVSREKKESFPLTVTSAQKNPTAFYLCASSGGQGREQYFGPGTRLTVT.

This clonotype was seen at least ten times. The J gene is TRBJ1-2, the V gene TRBV29-1; 9 positions agree with TRBD1. The CDR3 length is 14 residues. CDR1 SQVTM and CDR2 ANQGSEA come from the germline V gene. The CDR3 is CSGRTGEDNYGYTF. Here the CDR3 DNA reads TGCAGTGGAAGGACAGGGGAGGATAACTATGGCTACACCTTC.

This clonotype was seen more than once but under ten times. The gene calls are TRBV6-1 and TRBJ2-2; no clear D gene. Trimming removed 7 bases from V and 6 bases from J, with 12 bases in between. Germline V gives CDR1 MNHNS, CDR2 SASEGT. The CDR3 runs 13 residues. As DNA, the CDR3 is TGTGCCAGCACCCTGGGCTATTCCGGGGAGCTGTTTTTT. It is translated as CASTLGYSGELFF.

This clonotype was detected a few times. V and J are TRBV19 and TRBJ2-3; the D is unclear. CDR3 size: 16 residues. Per germline, CDR1 LNHDA and CDR2 SQIVND (reference sequence). The V end was cut by 1 base, the J end by 1 base, with 12 bases between. DNA of the CDR3: TGTGCCAGTAGTATAGCGGCCCAGCCCCGCACAGATACGCAGTATTTT. Amino acid sequence: CASSIAAQPRTDTQYF.

This clonotype appeared many times. The chain links TRBV12-3 or TRBV12-4 to TRBJ1-3; a weak D match, TRBD1 (6 bases). CDR3 size: 17 residues. The V gene lost 4 bases and the J gene lost 10 bases, with 26 bases spanning the gap. The chain's CDR3 is CASSSTWRQEALGTIYF. CDR3 coding DNA: TGTGCCAGCAGTTCTACGTGGAGACAGGAGGCCTTAGGTACCATATATTTT.

V usage is TRBV9 and J usage is TRBJ2-7; possible D gene TRBD2, 7 bases. The V gene lost 2 bases and the J gene lost 3 bases, with 12 bases spanning the gap. CDR3 length: 14 amino acids. CDR1 is SGDLS, CDR2 YYNGEE, per germline. This chain's CDR3 is CASSVGRGGYEQYF. CDR3 nucleotide sequence: TGTGCCAGCAGCGTTGGGAGGGGGGGCTACGAGCAGTACTTC.

This chain uses TRBV10-3 with TRBJ2-7; 7 nucleotides align to TRBD1. V was pared by 0 bases and J by 9 bases, with 2 bases of the junction left unmatched. Per germline, CDR1 ENHRY and CDR2 SYGVKD. There are 12 residues in the CDR3. The CDR3 reads CAISESGQPQYF. As DNA, the CDR3 is TGTGCCATCAGTGAGTCGGGACAGCCGCAGTACTTC.

Notes on this clonotype: This is likely a read error, given that the CDR3 carries no conserved phenylalanine or tryptophan at its end. This chain connects TRBV28 to TRBJ1-5; 8 nucleotides agree with TRBD1. The CDR3 consists of 16 residues. Germline assignment: CDR1 MDHEN and CDR2 SYDVKM. Unmatched junction bases numbered 7, after V lost 3 bases and J lost 3 bases. In DNA, the CDR3 is TGTGCCAGCAGTTTTTTGCAGGGGGCCCCCAATCAGCCCCAGCATTCT. This encodes CASSFLQGAPNQPQHS.

This clonotype was observed a handful of times. The chain employs TRBV19 and TRBJ1-1, with 10 bases fitting TRBD1. The CDR3 totals 14 residues. V lost 6 bases, J lost 6 bases, and 7 bases stayed unmatched. Germline V gives CDR1 LNHDA, CDR2 SQIVND (reference sequence). The CDR3 DNA is TGTGCCAGTAGCCCCGGGACAGGGGTTGCTGAAGCTTTCTTT. Translated: CASSPGTGVAEAFF.

This clonotype was counted between two and nine times. The CDR3 does not end in the conserved phenylalanine or tryptophan, so this is likely a read error. This chain uses TRBV11-2 with TRBJ2-2; perhaps D is TRBD1 or TRBD2 (5 bases each). The ends were cut back, 1 base at V and 5 bases at J, with 11 bases in the middle. Germline V gene lookup returns CDR1 SGHAT and CDR2 FQNNGV. CDR3 length: 15 amino acids. CDR3 sequence: CASSLGRGGTGELFL. In DNA, the CDR3 is TGTGCCAGCAGCTTAGGACGGGGCGGAACCGGGGAGCTGTTTTTG.

This chain links TRBV11-2 with TRBJ2-1; 11 bases are a match to TRBD2. The CDR3 is 16 amino acids. After removal of 5 bases from V and 9 bases from J, the junction contained 12 bases not matched to a gene. Germline CDR1 SGHAT, CDR2 FQNNGV. DNA for the CDR3: TGTGCCAGCAGCCCCCGGATAGCGGGGGGGCCGAGTGAGCAGTTCTTC. Residues: CASSPRIAGGPSEQFF.

This clonotype was seen a few times. V gene TRBV6-1 combines with J gene TRBJ1-2, with D unclear. CDR1 is MNHNS and CDR2 is SASEGT in the germline V gene. There are 13 residues in the CDR3. With 2 bases removed from V and 0 bases from J, the gap between germline ends came to 4 bases. The CDR3 region is CASSENTNYGYTF. Here the CDR3 DNA reads TGTGCCAGCAGTGAAAATACTAACTATGGCTACACCTTC.

The sample holds many counts of this clonotype. The V call is TRBV28, the J call TRBJ2-5, with no clear D. Trimming removed 3 bases from V and 5 bases from J, with 10 bases in between. Germline CDR1 reads MDHEN; CDR2 reads SYDVKM. The CDR3 is 13 amino acids. CDR3 sequence: CASSFAPRETQYF. The DNA for the CDR3 is TGTGCCAGCAGTTTTGCCCCTAGGGAGACCCAGTACTTC. The full variable domain, rest sourced from reference TRBV28 and TRBJ2-5, is DVKVTQSSRYLVKRTGEKVFLECVQDMDHENMFWYRQDPGLGLRLIYFSYDVKMKEKGDIPEGYSVSREKKERFSLILESASTNQTSMYLCASSFAPRETQYFGPGTRLLVL.

This clonotype was recorded at least ten times. This rearrangement joins TRBV27 to TRBJ2-7; D is undetermined. The CDR3 consists of 14 residues. Per the germline V gene, CDR1 is MNHEY and CDR2 is SMNVEV (reference sequence). V lost 3 bases to trimming and J lost 3 bases, with 12 bases between them. The CDR3 sequence: CASSFAAPGYEQYF. In DNA, the CDR3 is TGTGCCAGCAGTTTCGCAGCCCCCGGCTACGAGCAGTACTTC.

This clonotype was seen at least ten times. The V call is TRBV6-5, the J call TRBJ1-1; D gene unclear. Trimming shortened V by 6 bases and J by 0 bases, and 8 bases separated the two germline ends. The germline V gene has CDR1 MNHEY and CDR2 SVGAGI. The CDR3 consists of 13 residues. The CDR3 loop is CASSFVMNTEAFF. The CDR3 nucleotides are TGTGCCAGCAGCTTCGTCATGAACACTGAAGCTTTCTTT.

The chain carries TRBV11-1 and TRBJ1-5; D gene unclear. V was clipped by 1 base and J by 1 base, with 11 bases between them. This CDR3 is 16 amino acids long. Germline CDR1 SGHAT, CDR2 FQDESV (reference sequence). In DNA form, the CDR3 reads TGTGCCAGCAGCTTAGAGTTTTGTCCGAGCAATCAGCCCCAGCATTTT. Its protein product is CASSLEFCPSNQPQHF.

This clonotype was seen only a few times. The chain's CDR3 is CASRRDRDNQPQHF. The CDR3 DNA is TGCGCCAGCAGGCGGGACAGAGATAATCAGCCCCAGCATTTT. This rearrangement joins TRBV5-1 to TRBJ1-5, with TRBD1 matching over 7 bases. From germline, CDR1 is SGHRS and CDR2 YFSETQ. The V and J ends lost 5 bases and 4 bases, in that order; junction bases with no gene match: 6. The length of the CDR3 is 14 residues.

This clonotype was found many times. Here the CDR3 reads CATSDTGELFF. The CDR3 region has the DNA TGTGCCACCAGCGACACCGGGGAGCTGTTTTTT. The chain recombines TRBV24-1 with TRBJ2-2, with D uncertain. The CDR3 totals 11 residues. The V gene's germline CDR1 is KGHDR and CDR2 SFDVKD. V lost 7 bases, J lost 3 bases, and 2 bases lay in between.

This clonotype was seen ten or more times. The J gene is TRBJ1-2, the V gene TRBV27; 10 nucleotides agree with TRBD1. Germline CDR1 MNHEY, CDR2 SMNVEV (reference sequence). Trimming took 6 bases from V and 3 from J; bases not matched to a gene: 4. This CDR3 has 14 amino acids. The CDR3 spells CASRTGGKDYGYTF. In nucleotides, the CDR3 is TGTGCCAGCAGGACAGGGGGCAAAGACTATGGCTACACCTTC.

This clonotype was counted many times. This rearrangement joins TRBV6-1 to TRBJ2-2, with D hard to call. The CDR3 is 14 residues long. V shed 7 bases and J shed 1 base, with 10 bases lying between them. The V gene's germline CDR1 is MNHNS and CDR2 SASEGT. CDR3 bases: TGTGCCAGCATATGGCAGGTGAACACCGGGGAGCTGTTTTTT. Its translation is CASIWQVNTGELFF.

This clonotype was detected ten times or more. The J gene is TRBJ1-2, the V gene TRBV28; no reliable D call. From germline, CDR1 is MDHEN and CDR2 SYDVKM. This CDR3 spans 13 amino acids. Between the trimmed V and J ends, which lost 10 bases and 3 bases, there was a span of 15 bases. The CDR3 sequence is CATLRRSDYGYTF. The CDR3 DNA follows: TGTGCCACTCTCCGCAGGTCGGACTATGGCTACACCTTC.

This clonotype was counted at least ten times. V usage is TRBV4-1 and J usage is TRBJ1-5; D remains ambiguous. The CDR3 length is 15 residues. Germline values: CDR1 MGHRA, CDR2 YSYEKL. Deletions cut 1 base from V and 1 base from J, with 8 bases between. The CDR3 region is CASSQVLGSNQPQHF. CDR3 in DNA: TGCGCCAGCAGCCAAGTGTTGGGGAGCAATCAGCCCCAGCATTTT.

This chain uses TRBV20-1 with TRBJ2-5; no firm D call. CDR1 and CDR2 from the germline V gene are DFQATT and SNEGSKA (reference sequence). CDR3 length equals 14 residues. The V end lost 3 bases, the J end lost 5 bases, and 16 bases lay between the germline ends. This chain's CDR3 is CSASVSVSSETQYF. The CDR3 nucleotides are TGCAGTGCTAGTGTATCGGTCAGTTCGGAGACCCAGTACTTC.

This clonotype was observed once. This sequence joins TRBV5-1 and TRBJ1-2; D possibly corresponds to TRBD1 (6 bases). The CDR3 sequence is 13 residues long. The germline V and J ends were trimmed by 4 bases and 4 bases, with 11 bases remaining between them. CDR1 is SGHRS and CDR2 is YFSETQ in the germline V gene. The CDR3 reads CASSGNRVYGYTF. The CDR3, as DNA: TGCGCCAGCAGCGGAAACAGGGTCTATGGCTACACCTTC.

Many counts were recorded for this clonotype. The gene calls are TRBV5-4 and TRBJ2-2, with a weak D call TRBD1 (6 bases). This CDR3 contains 15 residues. Germline assignment: CDR1 SGHNT and CDR2 YYREEE (reference sequence). Trimming left V 0 bases short and J 3 bases short, with 9 bases between. The CDR3 DNA sequence: TGTGCCAGCAGCTTGGCGGCAGGGGACACCGGGGAGCTGTTTTTT. Translation: CASSLAAGDTGELFF.